This paragraph reports one T cell receptor (beta chain). This sample was taken from a study of T cell repertoires in cytomegalovirus infection. MiXCR, run by TCRdb on the reads, gives a single entry per CDR3 protein. The sample yields hundreds of thousands of distinct CDR3 sequences, less than 25% seen once. Per germline, CDR1 MNHEY and CDR2 SMNVEV (reference sequence). The germline V and J ends were trimmed by 5 bases and 1 base, with 11 bases remaining between them. The CDR3 loop spans 14 amino acids. This chain links TRBV27 with TRBJ2-5; the D gene is possibly TRBD1 (6 bases). This TCR came from a human donor in good health (CMV status not recorded). Some clones in this sample may be carry-over from other donors' samples. Sequencing input: CD8+ T cells from PBMCs. CDR3 in DNA: TGTGCCAGCAGTACCTTACAGGGCCAAGAGACCCAGTACTTC. Translated: CASSTLQGQETQYF.